This record looks at one TCR beta chain sequence and its context. Its target is unknown. The data stem from a study of T cell repertoires in ileal Crohn's disease. About the research overall: Surgery for a complication: stricturing in 61%, penetrating in 39%. Thiopurines (approximately ten) or anti-TNF agents (about 19) were given postoperatively to about half.

Data came from immunoSEQ multiplex PCR; TCRdb stores just in-frame clones and leaves some out. The repertoire has some 2,900 clones, 79% of them found once; the top ten carry 6.5%. The study's findings and limits: Clonality above 26.8% at surgery always came with endoscopic recurrence.

Time point meaning: inflamed ileum from the surgical specimen. Patients were adults with ileal or ileocolonic Crohn's disease needing resection. The V gene lost 4 bases and the J gene lost 5 bases, with 13 bases spanning the gap. The CDR3 is 14 amino acids. CDR1 is MGHDK, CDR2 SYGVNS, per germline. The sequenced sample was ileal tissue. The V and J genes are TRBV25-1 and TRBJ2-3; D is unclear. The clonotype originates from an adult with Crohn's disease. The CDR3 DNA reads TGTGCCAGCAGTGTCCTTCCCGCCTTAGATACGCAGTATTTT. This sequence encodes CASSVLPALDTQYF.